These 4 T cell receptor beta chains were all obtained from the same sample, sequenced in a study of response to subunit inactivated influenza vaccine. One entry per CDR3 protein results from TCRdb running MiXCR on the RT-PCR reads. The sample lists 290,000 or so distinct CDR3 sequences, approximately 23% occurring once. Specimen: PBMCs from blood, collected about 19 months after vaccination. Receptor source: a man between 45 and 75 years old who received an inactivated influenza vaccine.

This clonotype appeared a single time. This sequence may be a read error, since a much larger clone differs from it by one base. V gene TRBV5-6 combines with J gene TRBJ1-4; weak D call: TRBD1 (6 bases). V was clipped by 0 bases and J by 14 bases, with 11 bases between them. The CDR3 contains 12 residues. Germline-derived CDR1 and CDR2 are SGHDT and YYEEEE. CDR3 loop: CASSLGGGDLFF. CDR3 in DNA: TGTGCCAGCAGCTTGGGAGGGGGTGACCTGTTTTTT.

V and J are TRBV10-1 and TRBJ2-5; a weak D match, TRBD2 (7 bases). Between the trimmed V and J ends, which lost 2 bases and 2 bases, there was a span of 18 bases. The V gene's germline CDR1 is WNHNN and CDR2 SYGVQD (reference sequence). CDR3 size: 17 residues. CDR3 coding DNA: TGCGCCAGCAGTGAGGGGGCGCGGGGGCTGCAACAAGAGACCCAGTACTTC. Encoded protein: CASSEGARGLQQETQYF.

This clonotype was seen just once. This sequence joins TRBV5-1 and TRBJ2-5; D is unresolved. The germline gives CDR1 SGHRS, CDR2 YFSETQ. The V end was cut by 0 bases, the J end by 5 bases, with 8 bases between. This CDR3 comprises 13 residues. CDR3 protein: CASSLALPETQYF. In DNA, the CDR3 is TGCGCCAGCAGCTTGGCTCTGCCGGAGACCCAGTACTTC.

This clonotype was detected a few times. The chain employs TRBV20-1 and TRBJ2-1, with D unresolved. Germline-derived CDR1 and CDR2 are DFQATT and SNEGSKA (reference sequence). The CDR3 sequence is 11 residues long. The ends were cut back, 3 bases at V and 13 bases at J, with 13 bases in the middle. CDR3 sequence (DNA): TGCAGTGCTAGTATTACCGTCCCACAGTTCTTC. Translated, it gives CSASITVPQFF.